These 31 T cell receptor beta chains were sequenced from one sample in a study of beta chain features in type 1 diabetes. Study observations and caveats: Shorter TCRB CDR3s, moderately but significantly so, marked every one of the four CD4+ subsets in Type 1 diabetes patients.

These TCRs' antigens remain unknown. Reverse transcribing all isolated RNA meant expressed TCRB transcripts were sequenced. Assay: immunoSEQ multiplex PCR; the TCRdb copy retains only in-frame clones and omits some. The profile shows approximately 150,000 clones, about 63% of them singletons. Source material: naive CD4+ T cells from blood. These receptors all come from a man younger than 45 with type 1 diabetes.

V gene TRBV5-4 combines with J gene TRBJ2-6; TRBD1 agrees at 10 bases. This CDR3 comprises 15 residues. Trimming removed 7 bases from V and 4 bases from J; junction bases left unmatched: 5. CDR1 and CDR2 (germline): SGHNT, YYREEE (reference sequence). CDR3 region: CASGTGVSGANVLTF. The CDR3 nucleotides read TGTGCCAGCGGGACAGGGGTATCCGGGGCCAACGTCCTGACTTTC. Combining the CDR3 with reference TRBV5-4 and TRBJ2-6 gives the whole variable domain ETGVTQSPTHLIKTRGQQVTLRCSSQSGHNTVSWYQQALGQGPQFIFQYYREEENGRGNFPPRFSGLQFPNYSSELNVNALELDDSALYLCASGTGVSGANVLTFGAGSRLTVL.

The chain carries TRBV7-8 and TRBJ1-1; D is unclear. From germline, CDR1 is SGHVS and CDR2 FQNEAQ. This CDR3 is built from 12 residues. The V end lost 1 base, the J end lost 11 bases, and 11 bases lay between the germline ends. CDR3 sequence reads: CASSLVRGRAFF. CDR3 coding DNA: TGTGCCAGCAGCTTAGTACGGGGTCGGGCTTTCTTT.

This chain connects TRBV27 to TRBJ2-3; 7 bases are a match to TRBD1. The CDR3 contains 15 residues. Germline V gene data show CDR1 as MNHEY and CDR2 as SMNVEV (reference sequence). The V segment lost 7 bases and the J segment 2 bases; nucleotides outside the gene matches: 9. CDR3 sequence: CASNRGGRNTDTQYF. The CDR3, as DNA: TGTGCCAGCAACCGAGGGGGCCGCAACACAGATACGCAGTATTTT.

The sample holds one count of this clone. V is TRBV5-1 and J is TRBJ2-3, with 8 positions matching TRBD2. With V trimmed by 1 base and J by 5 bases, 9 bases remained unmatched. The CDR3 spans 16 residues. Germline assignment: CDR1 SGHRS and CDR2 YFSETQ. CDR3 DNA: TGCGCCAGCAGCTTGACGTTAGCGGGGATAGGAGATACGCAGTATTTT. It is translated as CASSLTLAGIGDTQYF.

This clone has only a few counts. The V and J genes are TRBV27 and TRBJ1-2; TRBD1 might be the D (5 bases). Germline V gene lookup returns CDR1 MNHEY and CDR2 SMNVEV (reference sequence). The V end was cut by 2 bases, the J end by 4 bases, with 20 bases between. This CDR3 has 17 amino acids. CDR3 loop: CASSLEGRPEPAYGYTF. The CDR3 coding sequence is TGTGCCAGCAGTTTAGAGGGGAGGCCTGAGCCAGCCTATGGCTACACCTTC.

This clone has just a few counts. This sequence joins TRBV10-2 and TRBJ2-4; 9 nucleotides align to TRBD1. The CDR3 runs 17 residues. The J segment lost 0 bases and the V segment lost 4 bases, leaving 7 bases of the junction unmatched. The V gene's germline CDR1 is WSHSY and CDR2 SAAADI. CDR3 region: CASSATTGGTAKNIQYF. CDR3 DNA sequence: TGCGCCAGCAGTGCGACGACAGGGGGAACAGCCAAAAACATTCAGTACTTC.

The chain employs TRBV2 and TRBJ2-5; unclear D gene. Looked up from germline, CDR1 is SNHLY and CDR2 is FYNNEI. V lost 3 bases and J lost 5, with 13 bases in between. The CDR3 spans 14 residues. In DNA, the CDR3 is TGTGCCAGCAGTGATAACACCCCTCGGGAGACCCAGTACTTC. This sequence encodes CASSDNTPRETQYF.

This clone appeared a few times. This chain links TRBV29-1 with TRBJ2-3; 8 bases align to TRBD2. The V gene end was trimmed by 4 bases and the J gene end by 5 bases; junction bases not matched to a gene: 11. CDR1 and CDR2 from the germline V gene are SQVTM and ANQGSEA. This CDR3 spans 15 amino acids. CDR3 region: CSVGGNGGAGDTQYF. The DNA for the CDR3 is TGCAGCGTTGGAGGCAACGGGGGGGCAGGAGATACGCAGTATTTT.

A few counts support this clone. The rearrangement links TRBV23-1 to TRBJ1-5, with D hard to call. TRBV23-1 is an ORF; its function is uncertain. Trimming removed 4 bases at V and 1 base at J, with 11 bases between. CDR3 size: 15 residues. CDR3 sequence (DNA): TGCGCCAGCAGTCGGGAACAGAGAAGCAATCAGCCCCAGCATTTT. Amino acids: CASSREQRSNQPQHF.

The rearrangement links TRBV9 to TRBJ2-7; 11 nucleotides agree with TRBD1. The CDR3 covers 14 residues. Germline V CDR1 and CDR2: SGDLS, YYNGEE. Trimming at V came to 3 bases and at J to 4 bases, leaving 3 bases not matched to a gene. CDR3 sequence (DNA): TGTGCCAGCAGCGCGGGGACAGGGGGATACGAGCAGTACTTC. Amino acids: CASSAGTGGYEQYF.

The chain couples TRBV4-3 to TRBJ1-6; D gene unclear. The CDR3 extends over 17 amino acids. Trimming took off 2 bases at V and 0 bases at J, with 11 bases between the two ends. Germline CDR1 LGHNA, CDR2 YSLEER. Here the CDR3 reads CASSQSAVSSYNSPLHF. CDR3 nucleotides: TGCGCCAGCAGCCAAAGTGCCGTGAGCTCCTATAATTCACCCCTCCACTTT.

The chain is built from TRBV29-1 and TRBJ2-5; 7 bases fit TRBD2. The CDR3 runs 12 residues. CDR1 is SQVTM and CDR2 is ANQGSEA in the germline V gene. The CDR3 DNA reads TGCACTACCCGGGAGGTGAAAGAGACCCAGTACTTC. This gives the protein CTTREVKETQYF.

The rearrangement uses TRBV5-1 and TRBJ2-3; D unresolved. The V and J ends lost 4 bases and 6 bases respectively, with 9 bases between them. The germline CDR1 and CDR2 sequences are SGHRS and YFSETQ. The CDR3 runs to 12 residues. This chain's CDR3 is CASSTTRDTQYF. CDR3 nucleotide sequence: TGCGCCAGCAGCACAACCAGGGATACGCAGTATTTT.

V is TRBV27 and J is TRBJ2-1; possibly TRBD2 for D (5 bases). V lost 8 bases and J 6 bases, leaving 17 bases between the germline ends. The germline gives CDR1 MNHEY, CDR2 SMNVEV (reference sequence). The CDR3 is 14 residues long. The CDR3 sequence is CASSTGYLSNEQFF. Here the CDR3 DNA reads TGTGCCAGCTCCACGGGGTACCTCTCCAATGAGCAGTTCTTC.

This clone was seen only a few times. Written as DNA, the CDR3 is TGTGCCACCAGCAGGGATCCCGGGACTAGCGGGGGGCCCTACAATGAGCAGTTCTTC. This gives the protein CATSRDPGTSGGPYNEQFF. The rearrangement uses TRBV15 and TRBJ2-1, with 15 bases aligning to TRBD2. This CDR3 comprises 19 residues. Per the germline V gene, CDR1 is LNHNV and CDR2 is YYDKDF (reference sequence). Germline trimming cut 3 bases from V and 2 bases from J; bases unmatched to any gene: 8. Based on the CDR3 plus reference TRBV15 and TRBJ2-1, the full variable domain is DAMVIQNPRYQVTQFGKPVTLSCSQTLNHNVMYWYQQKSSQAPKLLFHYYDKDFNNEADTPDNFQSRRPNTSFCFLDIRSPGLGDTAMYLCATSRDPGTSGGPYNEQFFGPGTRLTVL.

This chain joins TRBV29-1 and TRBJ2-7; 9 positions match TRBD1. Germline V lookup: CDR1 SQVTM, CDR2 ANQGSEA. The CDR3 consists of 15 residues. J was trimmed by 4 bases and V by 3 bases; bases with no gene match: 10. CDR3 in amino acids: CSVDRKGQGIYEQYF. The CDR3 nucleotides read TGCAGCGTTGACCGAAAGGGACAGGGTATTTACGAGCAGTACTTC.

The J gene is TRBJ2-4, the V gene TRBV7-2; 10 bases are a match to TRBD2. Trimming took 0 bases from V and 6 from J; bases not matched to a gene: 2. This CDR3 is built from 15 residues. The germline V gene has CDR1 SGHTA and CDR2 FQGNSA. The CDR3, as DNA: TGTGCCAGCAGCTTAGCGTTAGCGGGGGGAAACATTCAGTACTTC. Translation: CASSLALAGGNIQYF.

This clone has more than one count but fewer than ten. The J gene is TRBJ1-2, the V gene TRBV30; tentatively, D is TRBD1 (5 bases). The germline gives CDR1 GTSNPN, CDR2 SVGIG (reference sequence). The V end lost 0 bases, the J end lost 8 bases, and 13 bases lay between the germline ends. The CDR3 totals 13 residues. The CDR3 is CAWSVQGWDGYTF. Here the CDR3 DNA reads TGTGCCTGGAGTGTCCAGGGATGGGACGGCTACACCTTC.

This clone was observed a few times. This chain uses TRBV25-1 with TRBJ2-4; TRBD2 matches at 10 bases. Unmatched junction bases numbered 3, after V lost 6 bases and J lost 1 base. This CDR3 has 15 amino acids. Germline V CDR1 and CDR2: MGHDK, SYGVNS. The CDR3 DNA follows: TGTGCCAGCAGACTAGCGGGGTTGGCCAAAAACATTCAGTACTTC. This sequence encodes CASRLAGLAKNIQYF.

Points on this clone: The same CDR3 can be traced to other DNA sequences in this sample. The V call is TRBV18, the J call TRBJ1-2; a possible D gene is TRBD1 (5 bases). Between the trimmed V and J ends, which lost 2 bases and 3 bases, there was a span of 7 bases. Germline-derived CDR1 and CDR2 are KGHSH and LQKENI. The CDR3 runs to 13 residues. CDR3 amino acids: CASSPGGDYGYTF. The CDR3 nucleotides are TGTGCCAGCTCACCAGGGGGAGACTATGGCTACACCTTC.

The chain carries TRBV4-3 and TRBJ2-5; D assignment may be TRBD1 or TRBD2 (6 bases each). The CDR3 is 15 amino acids. V lost 0 bases, J lost 10 bases, and 18 bases lay in between. Germline V gives CDR1 LGHNA, CDR2 YSLEER. The CDR3 coding sequence is TGCGCCAGCAGCCAAGATTGGGGGCCCGCCGGGAGCCAGTACTTC. As protein: CASSQDWGPAGSQYF.

The CDR3 here is CASSLEARFTDTQYF. The CDR3 nucleotides are TGTGCCAGCAGCTTAGAGGCGAGATTCACAGATACGCAGTATTTT. J is TRBJ2-3 and V is TRBV11-2; D is uncertain. CDR1 SGHAT and CDR2 FQNNGV come from the germline V gene. With 0 bases removed from V and 2 bases from J, the gap between germline ends came to 9 bases. The CDR3 is 15 amino acids.

The chain couples TRBV9 to TRBJ2-1; 9 nucleotides match TRBD2. The CDR3 contains 19 residues. Trimming removed 2 bases from V and 0 bases from J; junction bases left unmatched: 12. The germline V gene has CDR1 SGDLS and CDR2 YYNGEE. CDR3 protein: CASSVWGQLAGSSYNEQFF. The CDR3 DNA reads TGTGCCAGCAGCGTTTGGGGGCAGCTAGCGGGGAGCTCCTACAATGAGCAGTTCTTC.

This chain connects TRBV11-2 to TRBJ2-1; D is perhaps TRBD2 (5 bases). Germline CDR1 is SGHAT and CDR2 is FQNNGV. Trimming removed 6 bases from V and 2 bases from J, with 11 bases in between. The CDR3 totals 14 residues. In DNA, the CDR3 is TGTGCCAGCAGTGCTCGGGGAACCTACAATGAGCAGTTCTTC. Translation: CASSARGTYNEQFF.

This clone was seen a few times. CDR3 in DNA: TGTGCCAGCAGTTGGGACTACCAAGAGACCCAGTACTTC. Translation gives CASSWDYQETQYF. The V and J genes are TRBV27 and TRBJ2-5; TRBD2 might be the D (6 bases). The CDR3 extends over 13 amino acids. V was pared by 4 bases and J by 0 bases, with 6 bases between. CDR1 and CDR2 from the germline V gene are MNHEY and SMNVEV (reference sequence).

This clone was counted a few times. This sequence joins TRBV5-1 and TRBJ2-3; D not resolved. V was clipped by 2 bases and J by 2 bases, with 6 bases between them. The CDR3 loop spans 13 amino acids. Germline assignment: CDR1 SGHRS and CDR2 YFSETQ. The CDR3 spells CASSFTNTDTQYF. The CDR3 DNA reads TGCGCCAGCAGCTTTACTAACACAGATACGCAGTATTTT.

The J gene is TRBJ1-2, the V gene TRBV4-3; TRBD1 might be the D (5 bases). V was clipped by 1 base and J by 3 bases, with 12 bases between them. This CDR3 comprises 15 residues. Per germline, CDR1 LGHNA and CDR2 YSLEER. Here the CDR3 reads CASSQVHRGDYGYTF. The CDR3 DNA reads TGCGCCAGCAGCCAAGTTCATCGGGGGGACTATGGCTACACCTTC.

The chain employs TRBV7-8 and TRBJ1-1, with 9 nucleotides matching TRBD1. The ends lost 4 bases at V and 5 bases at J; junction bases unmatched: 5. Germline values: CDR1 SGHVS, CDR2 FQNEAQ. There are 14 residues in the CDR3. This chain's CDR3 is CASSWTGVRTEAFF. DNA of the CDR3: TGTGCCAGCAGCTGGACAGGGGTGCGAACTGAAGCTTTCTTT.

This rearrangement joins TRBV28 to TRBJ1-5; no clear D gene. The CDR3 covers 16 residues. Trimming removed 6 bases from V and 7 bases from J, with 22 bases in between. Germline V gene sequence: CDR1 MDHEN, CDR2 SYDVKM. The CDR3 sequence: CASSLTVLLMGQPQHF. The CDR3 nucleotides read TGTGCCAGCAGCCTGACGGTGCTATTAATGGGACAGCCCCAGCATTTT.

This chain's CDR3 is CSASHRGGSNQPQHF. CDR3 nucleotides: TGCAGCGCAAGCCACAGGGGTGGGAGCAATCAGCCCCAGCATTTT. The chain carries TRBV29-1 and TRBJ1-5; 7 bases map to TRBD1. After removal of 7 bases from V and 1 base from J, the junction contained 10 bases not matched to a gene. Germline CDR1 is SQVTM and CDR2 is ANQGSEA. There are 15 residues in the CDR3.

The genes are TRBV6-5 and TRBJ2-7, with 7 bases aligning to TRBD1. V dropped 2 bases and J dropped 2; count of bases not matched to a gene: 6. The CDR3 sequence is 15 residues long. Looked up from germline, CDR1 is MNHEY and CDR2 is SVGAGI. The CDR3, as DNA: TGTGCCAGCAGTTACCGGGACAGTGGAGCCTACGAGCAGTACTTC. Translating it yields CASSYRDSGAYEQYF.